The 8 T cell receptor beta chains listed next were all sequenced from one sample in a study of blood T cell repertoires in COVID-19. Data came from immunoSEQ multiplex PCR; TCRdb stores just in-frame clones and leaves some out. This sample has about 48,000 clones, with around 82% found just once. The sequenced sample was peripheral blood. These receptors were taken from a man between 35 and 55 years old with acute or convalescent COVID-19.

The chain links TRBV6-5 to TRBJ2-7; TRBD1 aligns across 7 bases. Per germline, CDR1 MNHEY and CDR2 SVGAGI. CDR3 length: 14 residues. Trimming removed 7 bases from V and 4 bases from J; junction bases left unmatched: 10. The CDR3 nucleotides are TGTGCCAGCAACCCTTACAGGGGTGCATACGAGCAGTACTTC. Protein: CASNPYRGAYEQYF.

The CDR3 sequence is CASSPQGSDSPLHF. The CDR3 nucleotides read TGTGCCAGCTCACCACAGGGGTCGGATTCACCCCTCCACTTT. The J gene is TRBJ1-6, the V gene TRBV18, with D tentatively TRBD1 (5 bases). Between the trimmed V and J ends, which lost 1 base and 8 bases, there was a span of 9 bases. This CDR3 comprises 14 residues. Germline V CDR1 and CDR2: KGHSH, LQKENI.

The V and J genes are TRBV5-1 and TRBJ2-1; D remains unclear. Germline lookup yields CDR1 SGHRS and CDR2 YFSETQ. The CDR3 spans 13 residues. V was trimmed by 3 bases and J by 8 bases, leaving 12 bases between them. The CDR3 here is CASSSLVYHEQFF. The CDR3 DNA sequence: TGCGCCAGCAGCTCCCTAGTTTACCATGAGCAGTTCTTC.

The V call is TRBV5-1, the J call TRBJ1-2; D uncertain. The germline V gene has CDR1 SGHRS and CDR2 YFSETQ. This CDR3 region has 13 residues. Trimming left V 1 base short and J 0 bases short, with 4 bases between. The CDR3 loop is CASSLYPNYGYTF. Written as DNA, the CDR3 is TGCGCCAGCAGCTTGTATCCTAACTATGGCTACACCTTC.

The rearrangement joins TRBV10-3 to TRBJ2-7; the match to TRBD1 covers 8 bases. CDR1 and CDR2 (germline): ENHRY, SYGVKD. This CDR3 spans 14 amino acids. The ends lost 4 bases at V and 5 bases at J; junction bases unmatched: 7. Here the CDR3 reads CAISAQQTGDEQYF. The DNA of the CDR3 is TGTGCCATCAGTGCCCAACAGACAGGGGACGAGCAGTACTTC.

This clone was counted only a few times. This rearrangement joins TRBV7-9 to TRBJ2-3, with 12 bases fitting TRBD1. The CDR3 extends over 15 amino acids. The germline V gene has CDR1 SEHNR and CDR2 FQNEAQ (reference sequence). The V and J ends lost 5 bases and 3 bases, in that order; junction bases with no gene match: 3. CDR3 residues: CASSRGQGATDTQYF. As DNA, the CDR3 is TGTGCCAGCAGCAGGGGACAGGGGGCTACAGATACGCAGTATTTT.

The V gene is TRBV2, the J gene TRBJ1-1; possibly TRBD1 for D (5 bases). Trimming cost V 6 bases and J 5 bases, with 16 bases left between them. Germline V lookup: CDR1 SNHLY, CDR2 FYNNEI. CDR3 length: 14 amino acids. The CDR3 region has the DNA TGTGCCAGCAGCGCCCCAGTAGGGGTTACTGAAGCTTTCTTT. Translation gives CASSAPVGVTEAFF.

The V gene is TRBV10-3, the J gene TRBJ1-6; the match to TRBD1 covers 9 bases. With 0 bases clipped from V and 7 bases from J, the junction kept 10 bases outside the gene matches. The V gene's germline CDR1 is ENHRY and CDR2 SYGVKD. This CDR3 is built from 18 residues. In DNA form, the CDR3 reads TGTGCCATCAGTGAGTCGGCACAGGGGGCAACCAAGAATTCACCCCTCCACTTT. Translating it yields CAISESAQGATKNSPLHF.